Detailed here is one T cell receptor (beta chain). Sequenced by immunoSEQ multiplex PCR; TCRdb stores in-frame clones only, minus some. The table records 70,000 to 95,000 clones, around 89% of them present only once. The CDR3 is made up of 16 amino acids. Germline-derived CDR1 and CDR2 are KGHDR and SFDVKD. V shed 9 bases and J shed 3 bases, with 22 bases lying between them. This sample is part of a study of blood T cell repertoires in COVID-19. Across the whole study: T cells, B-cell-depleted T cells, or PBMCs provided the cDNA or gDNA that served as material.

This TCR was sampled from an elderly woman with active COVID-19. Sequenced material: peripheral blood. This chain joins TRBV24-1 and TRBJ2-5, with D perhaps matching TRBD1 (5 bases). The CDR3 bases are TGTGCCACCTCCCCCCGGTGGGGCAAACTCAAAGAGACCCAGTACTTC. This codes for CATSPRWGKLKETQYF.